The rows below give T cell receptor beta chains drawn from one sample of a study of cytomegalovirus exposure and HLA in healthy donors. Data came from immunoSEQ multiplex PCR; TCRdb stores just in-frame clones and leaves some out. The sample shows 140,000 to 150,000 clones, 78% of them seen only once. The sequenced sample consisted of PBMCs. The receptors shown here come from a female donor in good health and CMV-seronegative. CDR3s include the opening cysteine and the closing phenylalanine or tryptophan. D genes are given only for firm matches. Part of the rows lack a size; the others show once, few, many or a class for expanded clones.

j_call v_call clone_size d_call cdr3_nt cdr3_aa
TRBJ2-7 TRBV7-2 . . TGTGCCAGCAGCCGTCCACTAGCCCACGAGCAGTACTTC CASSRPLAHEQYF
TRBJ2-7 TRBV6-1 . . TGTGCCAGCATCCCCGGGGGCTCCTACGAGCAGTACTTC CASIPGGSYEQYF
TRBJ1-2 TRBV5-4 . TRBD1 TGTGCCAGCAGCGCGGGACAGGAAAGGCACTATGGCTACACCTTC CASSAGQERHYGYTF
TRBJ2-2 TRBV27 . TRBD2 TGTGCCAGCAGAGTGACTAGCGGGACGTTGTCCGGGGAGCTGTTTTTT CASRVTSGTLSGELFF
TRBJ2-1 TRBV7-2 few TRBD1 TGTGCCAGCAGCCCGATTGGCAGGGGGAACAATGAGCAGTTCTTC CASSPIGRGNNEQFF
TRBJ1-2 TRBV29-1 . TRBD1 TGCAGCGTTCCCGCGTTTGACAGGGTGATTGGGTATGGCTACACCTTC CSVPAFDRVIGYGYTF
TRBJ2-3 TRBV7-8 . TRBD2 TGTGCCAGCCTAGCGGGAGGGAGCACAGATACGCAGTATTTT CASLAGGSTDTQYF
TRBJ2-7 TRBV29-1 . TRBD1 TGCAGCGTTAGGACAGGGGTATCCTACGAGCAGTACTTC CSVRTGVSYEQYF
TRBJ2-2 TRBV19 . TRBD1 TGTGCCAGTAGTAAGGCCCGGACAGGGCCAAACACCGGGGAGCTGTTTTTT CASSKARTGPNTGELFF
TRBJ1-6 TRBV19 . . TGTGCCAGTACCCCACGGGCCGGGGGACCCCTCCACTTT CASTPRAGGPLHF
TRBJ2-5 TRBV25-1 . . TGTGCCAGCAGTGACCCTTCCGGTACAGTCCAAGAGACCCAGTACTTC CASSDPSGTVQETQYF
TRBJ2-1 TRBV5-1 . . TGCGCCAGCAGCGGTAGCGGCTCCTACAATGAGCAGTTCTTC CASSGSGSYNEQFF
TRBJ2-3 TRBV13 . . TGTGCCAGCAGCTTAGATCGGGGGTTCACAGATACGCAGTATTTT CASSLDRGFTDTQYF
TRBJ2-1 TRBV27 . TRBD2 TGTGCCAGCAGAGTACAGACTAGCGGAAGAAATGAGCAGTTCTTC CASRVQTSGRNEQFF
TRBJ1-4 TRBV7-2 few . TGTGCCAGCAGCACCGGGAGGGTAGGGGAAAAACTGTTTTTT CASSTGRVGEKLFF
TRBJ2-3 TRBV30 . TRBD2 TGTGCCTGGAGTAATTCGGGGGGTAACACGCAGTATTTT CAWSNSGGNTQYF
TRBJ2-2 TRBV30 . TRBD1 TGTGCCTGGGACAGGGGGAACACCGGGGAGCTGTTTTTT CAWDRGNTGELFF
TRBJ1-6 TRBV21-1 . . TGTGCCAGCAGCGGCCGGGACAGAAATTCACCCCTCCACTTT CASSGRDRNSPLHF
TRBJ2-1 TRBV19 . . TGTGCCAGTAGTATAGACTACGGGAGACCGTACAATGAGCAGTTCTTC CASSIDYGRPYNEQFF
TRBJ1-1 TRBV30 . TRBD1 TGTGCCTGGAGTGTACAGGACGGGACAGGGGGCACTGAAGCTTTCTTT CAWSVQDGTGGTEAFF
TRBJ2-2 TRBV4-1 few . TGCGCCAGCAGCCAAGTCAGGGCGAACACCGGGGAGCTGTTTTTT CASSQVRANTGELFF
TRBJ1-1 TRBV2 . . TGTGCCAGCAGTGACAGGGCCTCATCCACTGAAGCTTTCTTT CASSDRASSTEAFF
TRBJ2-4 TRBV2 once TRBD2 TGTGCCAGCAGTACCTTTGGGTCCGGGACTAGCGGCCCTGGGGCCAAAAACATTCAGTACTTC CASSTFGSGTSGPGAKNIQYF
TRBJ1-2 TRBV7-8 . . TGTGCCAGCAGCTTAACAGGGAGTAGTCCCACCTACACCTTC CASSLTGSSPTYTF
TRBJ2-5 TRBV6-1 many TRBD1 TGTGCCAGCAGTGGGACAGGGGAGGGTCGGGGTACCCAGTACTTC CASSGTGEGRGTQYF
TRBJ2-7 TRBV5-8 . TRBD2 TGTGCCAGCAGCTTGTCTGGACTAGCGGGGATGTGGGAGCAGTACTTC CASSLSGLAGMWEQYF
TRBJ2-7 TRBV5-8 few . TGTGCCAGCAGCCCGTCCATAGTGGACGAGCAGTACTTC CASSPSIVDEQYF
TRBJ2-7 TRBV11-1 . TRBD2 TGTGCCAGCAGCTTAAACGGACTAGCGAGCGAGCAGTACTTC CASSLNGLASEQYF
TRBJ2-7 TRBV5-1 . TRBD2 TGCGCCAGCAGCTTCCGGACTAGCGGGAGAGAGGACGAGCAGTACTTC CASSFRTSGREDEQYF
TRBJ2-2 TRBV30 . TRBD2 TGTGCCTGGAGATCAGGCAGCGGGGCTAACACCGGGGAGCTGTTTTTT CAWRSGSGANTGELFF
TRBJ2-7 TRBV29-1 . TRBD1 TGCAGCGTTGTGGGACAGGGAACCTACGAGCAGTACTTC CSVVGQGTYEQYF
TRBJ2-1 TRBV9 . TRBD2 TGTGCCAGCAGCCTAGGACTAGCGGGAGGGCCTTTCGAGCAGTTCTTC CASSLGLAGGPFEQFF
TRBJ2-7 TRBV28 . . TGTGCCAGCAGTTTTGGGGGGTCGGGACTGCCACTCTACGAGCAGTACTTC CASSFGGSGLPLYEQYF
TRBJ2-7 TRBV4-3 . TRBD1 TGCGCCAGCAGCCAACACGCCGGACAGGCCTACGAGCAGTACTTC CASSQHAGQAYEQYF
TRBJ1-4 TRBV28 . TRBD1 TGTGCCAGCCAGGGGGGCAGGAGATTAGAAAAACTGTTTTTT CASQGGRRLEKLFF